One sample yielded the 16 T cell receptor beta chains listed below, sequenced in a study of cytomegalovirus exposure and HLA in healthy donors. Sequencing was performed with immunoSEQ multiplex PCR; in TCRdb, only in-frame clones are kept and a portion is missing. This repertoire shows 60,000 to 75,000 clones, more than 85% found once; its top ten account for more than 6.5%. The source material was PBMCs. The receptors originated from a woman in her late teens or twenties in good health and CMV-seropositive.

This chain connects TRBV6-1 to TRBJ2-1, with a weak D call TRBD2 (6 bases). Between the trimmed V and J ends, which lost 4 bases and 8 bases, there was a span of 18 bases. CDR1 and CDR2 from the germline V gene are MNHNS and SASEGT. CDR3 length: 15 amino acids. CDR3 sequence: CASSVGRLVFHEQFF. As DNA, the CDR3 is TGTGCCAGCAGTGTAGGGAGGCTAGTCTTTCATGAGCAGTTCTTC.

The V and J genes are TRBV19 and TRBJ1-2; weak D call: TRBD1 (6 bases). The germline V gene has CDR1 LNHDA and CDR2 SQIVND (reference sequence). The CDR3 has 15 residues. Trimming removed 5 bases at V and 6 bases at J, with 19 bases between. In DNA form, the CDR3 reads TGTGCCAGTAGTTCCCGGGACACCCTAAGCGATGGCTACACCTTC. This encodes CASSSRDTLSDGYTF.

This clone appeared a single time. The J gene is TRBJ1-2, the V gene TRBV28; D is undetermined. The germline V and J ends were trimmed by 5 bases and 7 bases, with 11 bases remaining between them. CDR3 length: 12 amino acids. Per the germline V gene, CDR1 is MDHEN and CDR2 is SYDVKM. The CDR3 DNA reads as TGTGCCAGCAGTCCTCAGGTATCTGGCTACACCTTC. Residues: CASSPQVSGYTF.

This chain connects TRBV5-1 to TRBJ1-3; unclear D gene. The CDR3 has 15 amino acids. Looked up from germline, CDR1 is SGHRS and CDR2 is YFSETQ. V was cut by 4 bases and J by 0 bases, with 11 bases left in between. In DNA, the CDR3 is TGCGCCAGCAGCCCCGGTGGAGTCTCTGGAAACACCATATATTTT. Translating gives CASSPGGVSGNTIYF. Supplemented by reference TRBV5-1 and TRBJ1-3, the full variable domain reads KAGVTQTPRYLIKTRGQQVTLSCSPISGHRSVSWYQQTPGQGLQFLFEYFSETQRNKGNFPGRFSGRQFSNSRSEMNVSTLELGDSALYLCASSPGGVSGNTIYFGEGSWLTVV.

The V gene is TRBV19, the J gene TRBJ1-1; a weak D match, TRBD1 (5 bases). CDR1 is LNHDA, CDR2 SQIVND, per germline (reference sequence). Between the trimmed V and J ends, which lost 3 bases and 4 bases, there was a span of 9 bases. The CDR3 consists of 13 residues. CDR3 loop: CASSITGSTEAFF. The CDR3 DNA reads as TGTGCCAGTAGTATTACAGGTTCCACTGAAGCTTTCTTT.

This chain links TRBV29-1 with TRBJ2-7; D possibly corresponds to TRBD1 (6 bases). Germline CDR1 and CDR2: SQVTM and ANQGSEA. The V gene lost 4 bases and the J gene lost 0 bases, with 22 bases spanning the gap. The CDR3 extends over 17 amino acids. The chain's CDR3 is CSVVGTRGRSSSYEQYF. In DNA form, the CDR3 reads TGCAGCGTTGTGGGAACCAGGGGTCGATCGTCCTCCTACGAGCAGTACTTC.

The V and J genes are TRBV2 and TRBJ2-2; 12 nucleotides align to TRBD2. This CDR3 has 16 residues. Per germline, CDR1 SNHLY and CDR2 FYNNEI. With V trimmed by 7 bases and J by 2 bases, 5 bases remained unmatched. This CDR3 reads CASKRTSGANTGELFF. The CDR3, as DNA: TGTGCCAGCAAAAGGACTAGCGGGGCCAACACCGGGGAGCTGTTTTTT.

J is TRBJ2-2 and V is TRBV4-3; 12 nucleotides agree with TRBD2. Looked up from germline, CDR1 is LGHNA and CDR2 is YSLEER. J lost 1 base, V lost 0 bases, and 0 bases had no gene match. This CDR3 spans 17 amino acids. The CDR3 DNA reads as TGCGCCAGCAGCCAAGAACTAGCGGGGGGGAACACCGGGGAGCTGTTTTTT. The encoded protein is CASSQELAGGNTGELFF.

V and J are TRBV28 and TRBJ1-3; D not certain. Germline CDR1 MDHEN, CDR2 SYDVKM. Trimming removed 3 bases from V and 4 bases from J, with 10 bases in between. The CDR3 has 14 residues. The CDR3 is CASSFGRRGNTIYF. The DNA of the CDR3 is TGTGCCAGCAGTTTCGGGAGACGGGGAAACACCATATATTTT. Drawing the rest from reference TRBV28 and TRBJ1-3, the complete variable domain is DVKVTQSSRYLVKRTGEKVFLECVQDMDHENMFWYRQDPGLGLRLIYFSYDVKMKEKGDIPEGYSVSREKKERFSLILESASTNQTSMYLCASSFGRRGNTIYFGEGSWLTVV.

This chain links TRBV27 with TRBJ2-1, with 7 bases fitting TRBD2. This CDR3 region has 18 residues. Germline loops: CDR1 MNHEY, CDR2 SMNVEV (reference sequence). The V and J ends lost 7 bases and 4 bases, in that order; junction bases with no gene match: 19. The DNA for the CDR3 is TGTGCCAGCACCCAACGGGGGGACGCCTTTTTACGGTACAATGAGCAGTTCTTC. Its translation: CASTQRGDAFLRYNEQFF.

CDR3 amino acids: CATSREEAGGTDTQYF. DNA for the CDR3: TGTGCCACCAGCAGAGAGGAGGCAGGGGGCACAGATACGCAGTATTTT. The gene calls are TRBV15 and TRBJ2-3; D is perhaps TRBD1 (6 bases). V was clipped by 0 bases and J by 1 base, with 11 bases between them. Germline-derived CDR1 and CDR2 are LNHNV and YYDKDF (reference sequence). CDR3 length: 16 residues. Together with reference TRBV15 and TRBJ2-3, the CDR3 gives the full variable domain: DAMVIQNPRYQVTQFGKPVTLSCSQTLNHNVMYWYQQKSSQAPKLLFHYYDKDFNNEADTPDNFQSRRPNTSFCFLDIRSPGLGDTAMYLCATSREEAGGTDTQYFGPGTRLTVL.

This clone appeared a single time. The CDR3 sequence: CASSDTIQGVYGYTF. CDR3 nucleotides: TGTGCCAGCAGTGATACTATACAGGGGGTCTATGGCTACACCTTC. The gene calls are TRBV6-1 and TRBJ1-2; 8 bases align to TRBD1. The germline V gene has CDR1 MNHNS and CDR2 SASEGT. CDR3 length: 15 amino acids. V dropped 3 bases and J dropped 4; count of bases not matched to a gene: 7.

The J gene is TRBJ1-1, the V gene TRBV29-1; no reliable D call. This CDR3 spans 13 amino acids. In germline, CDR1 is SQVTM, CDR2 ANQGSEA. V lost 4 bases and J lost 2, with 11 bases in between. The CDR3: CSVAWTGNTEAFF. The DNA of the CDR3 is TGCAGCGTTGCTTGGACGGGAAACACTGAAGCTTTCTTT.

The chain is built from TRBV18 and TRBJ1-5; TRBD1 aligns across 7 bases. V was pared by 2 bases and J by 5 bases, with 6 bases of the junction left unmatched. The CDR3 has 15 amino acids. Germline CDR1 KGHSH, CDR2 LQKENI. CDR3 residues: CASSPESQGDQPQHF. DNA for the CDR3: TGTGCCAGCTCACCAGAGTCTCAGGGGGATCAGCCCCAGCATTTT.

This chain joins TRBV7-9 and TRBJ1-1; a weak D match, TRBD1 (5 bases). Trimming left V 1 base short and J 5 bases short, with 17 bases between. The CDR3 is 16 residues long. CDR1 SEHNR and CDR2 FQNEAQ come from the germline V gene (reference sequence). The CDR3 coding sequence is TGTGCCAGCAGCTTAGAGGGTAGGGGCGGTGGTACTGAAGCTTTCTTT. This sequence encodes CASSLEGRGGGTEAFF.

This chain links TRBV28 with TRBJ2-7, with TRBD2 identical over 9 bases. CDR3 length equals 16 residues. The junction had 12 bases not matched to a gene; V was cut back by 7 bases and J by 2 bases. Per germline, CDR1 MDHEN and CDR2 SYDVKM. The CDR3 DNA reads TGTGCCAGCACCCTACCTACCGGGACTAGCACCTACGAGCAGTACTTC. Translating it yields CASTLPTGTSTYEQYF.